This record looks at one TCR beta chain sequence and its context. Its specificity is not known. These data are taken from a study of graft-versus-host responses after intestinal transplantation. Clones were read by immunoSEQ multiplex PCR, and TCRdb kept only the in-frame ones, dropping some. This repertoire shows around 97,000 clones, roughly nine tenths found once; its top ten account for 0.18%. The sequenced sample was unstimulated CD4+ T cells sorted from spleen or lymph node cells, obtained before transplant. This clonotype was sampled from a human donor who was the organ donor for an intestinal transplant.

The CDR3 here is CASIDTTRLYNEQFF. The CDR3 coding sequence is TGCGCCAGCATTGATACGACCAGACTCTACAATGAGCAGTTCTTC. The V gene is TRBV10-2, the J gene TRBJ2-1; D is unresolved. Per the germline V gene, CDR1 is WSHSY and CDR2 is SAAADI. Trimming shortened V by 7 bases and J by 3 bases, and 16 bases separated the two germline ends. This CDR3 is 15 amino acids long.